A single sample is the source of the 8 T cell receptor beta chains below, sequenced in a study of beta chain features in type 1 diabetes. TCRB transcripts that were expressed got sequenced, as all of the isolated RNA had been reverse transcribed. Repertoires were generated with immunoSEQ multiplex PCR, while TCRdb's copy carries only in-frame clones and drops some. The sample carries some 900,000 clones, about a sixth recorded once. The sample was naive CD4+ T cells from blood. The receptors stem from a young woman in good health.

The rearrangement joins TRBV18 to TRBJ2-2; 10 nucleotides match TRBD2. From germline, CDR1 is KGHSH and CDR2 LQKENI. The junction had 6 bases not matched to a gene; V was cut back by 3 bases and J by 2 bases. This CDR3 has 17 amino acids. The CDR3 protein is CASSPPGLADNTGELFF. The CDR3 DNA reads as TGTGCCAGCTCACCCCCTGGACTAGCGGACAACACCGGGGAGCTGTTTTTT.

The chain uses TRBV18 and TRBJ2-4; D gene ambiguous. The CDR3 is made up of 12 amino acids. Deletions cut 5 bases from V and 4 bases from J, with 6 bases between. Germline CDR1 and CDR2: KGHSH and LQKENI. The CDR3 DNA sequence: TGTGCCAGCTCAACGGATAAAAACATTCAGTACTTC. Protein product: CASSTDKNIQYF.

This sequence joins TRBV5-1 and TRBJ2-7; 9 nucleotides line up with TRBD2. The CDR3 contains 16 residues. Germline values: CDR1 SGHRS, CDR2 YFSETQ. Trimming took 2 bases from V and 0 from J; bases not matched to a gene: 6. CDR3 in amino acids: CASSLSSGGTSYEQYF. The CDR3 nucleotides read TGCGCCAGCAGCTTATCCAGCGGGGGGACCTCCTACGAGCAGTACTTC.

The chain combines TRBV20-1 with TRBJ1-2; the D is unclear. V gave up 7 bases and J gave up 2 bases, with 8 bases separating them. The CDR3 spans 11 residues. Germline V CDR1 and CDR2: DFQATT, SNEGSKA (reference sequence). The CDR3 nucleotides read TGCAGTGAGGCGAGCAACTATGGCTACACCTTC. As protein: CSEASNYGYTF.

In this sample, this clone turned up a few times. The chain recombines TRBV2 with TRBJ2-7; tentative D call: TRBD2 (5 bases). Germline CDR1 SNHLY, CDR2 FYNNEI. This CDR3 region has 14 residues. V lost 3 bases and J lost 2, with 11 bases in between. The DNA for the CDR3 is TGTGCCAGCAGTGATTCGAGGGTTCCCTACGAGCAGTACTTC. It yields the protein CASSDSRVPYEQYF. Based on the CDR3 plus reference TRBV2 and TRBJ2-7, the full variable domain is EPEVTQTPSHQVTQMGQEVILRCVPISNHLYFYWYRQILGQKVEFLVSFYNNEISEKSEIFDDQFSVERPDGSNFTLKIRSTKLEDSAMYFCASSDSRVPYEQYFGPGTRLTVT.

This clone showed up just a few times. V is TRBV5-1 and J is TRBJ2-1; TRBD2 aligns across 10 bases. Germline CDR1 reads SGHRS; CDR2 reads YFSETQ. The CDR3 totals 17 residues. V gave up 3 bases and J gave up 5 bases; unmatched junction bases: 11. This CDR3 reads CASSSLRGTSVNNEQFF. The CDR3 nucleotides read TGCGCCAGCAGCTCCCTCCGCGGGACTAGCGTGAACAATGAGCAGTTCTTC.

This clone was seen more than once but under ten times. V gene TRBV5-1 combines with J gene TRBJ2-5, with 10 bases matching TRBD1. V lost 0 bases to trimming and J lost 5 bases; unmatched junction nucleotides: 4. The germline V gene encodes CDR1 SGHRS and CDR2 YFSETQ. The CDR3 totals 15 residues. CDR3 in DNA: TGCGCCAGCAGCTTGGTGACAGGGGGCGTGGAGACCCAGTACTTC. Translated: CASSLVTGGVETQYF.

The rearrangement links TRBV7-2 to TRBJ2-1, with a possible D match to TRBD2 (6 bases). The germline V and J ends were trimmed by 0 bases and 6 bases, with 12 bases remaining between them. Germline loops: CDR1 SGHTA, CDR2 FQGNSA. This CDR3 has 15 amino acids. The CDR3 here is CASSLAGLTFNEQFF. The CDR3 DNA sequence: TGTGCCAGCAGCTTAGCCGGACTAACCTTCAATGAGCAGTTCTTC.